The present entry profiles one T cell receptor beta chain with its context. The antigen remains undetermined. The sample comes from a study of CD8 T cells in ankylosing spondylitis. Study-wide results and limits: Reported data indicate significant enrichment of disease-linked clones within matched ankylosing spondylitis synovial fluid. Seemingly characteristic of ankylosing spondylitis blood was a TCR beta motif consisting of under ten highly homologous variants.

Researchers built TCR beta libraries using quantitative 5'-RACE with molecular barcodes. TCRdb reprocessed the 5' RACE reads with MiXCR, giving one entry per CDR3 protein. The data show around 450,000 distinct CDR3 sequences, 25% to 30% seen once. Germline V lookup: CDR1 SGHRS, CDR2 YFSETQ. Germline trimming cut 1 base from V and 4 bases from J; bases unmatched to any gene: 7. CDR3 length: 15 amino acids. The V and J genes are TRBV5-1 and TRBJ2-7; 8 nucleotides line up with TRBD2. The TCR sequence derives from a male donor with ankylosing spondylitis. Sequenced input: blood, either unsorted or a sorted T cell fraction (not recorded which). As DNA, the CDR3 is TGCGCCAGCAGCTTGCAAGCGGGAGCGCATTACGAGCAGTACTTC. It codes for CASSLQAGAHYEQYF.